What follows describes a single T cell receptor (beta chain). Mouse germline and gene names are used. Read coverage stops 1 residue before the CDR3 terminus; the germline J gene supplies the remainder. Generated by immunoSEQ multiplex PCR, the TCRdb table keeps only in-frame clones and is missing some. The sample shows about 21,000 clones, approximately 69% of them seen only once. This specimen belongs to a study of tissue T cells after allogeneic stem cell transplantation. The ends lost 1 base at V and 3 bases at J; junction bases unmatched: 2. In germline, CDR1 is NNHNN, CDR2 SYGAGS (reference sequence). The CDR3 extends over 16 amino acids.

The source of this sequence is a female BALB/c mouse in good health. The strain bears MHC haplotype H2-d. The V and J genes are TRBV13-2 and TRBJ2-2, with TRBD1 identical over 11 bases. The sample taken for sequencing was blood. Incomplete CDR3 DNA: TGTGCCAGCGGTGATACGGGACAGGGGGACACCGGGCAGCTCTAC. Amino acid sequence: CASGDTGQGDTGQLY. The CDR3 in its entirety is CASGDTGQGDTGQLYF.